This TCR beta chain is from a study of neurological immune-mediated disorders. This clonotype was counted many times. Antigen: not known. CDR3 length equals 13 residues. V shed 1 base, J shed 6 bases, and the junction held 6 bases outside the gene matches. The germline V gene has CDR1 DFQATT and CDR2 SNEGSKA (reference sequence). Synthesis of cDNA used 5'RACE (with 10-nucleotide random UMIs). TCRdb fed the 5' RACE reads into MiXCR, producing one record per CDR3 protein. In the table there are about 58,000 distinct CDR3 sequences, 3% to 4% of which are singletons. Study results and caveats: None of the CDR3 amino acid sequences of expanded clones recurred across subjects, suggesting private repertoires in all groups. For the multiple sclerosis repertoire cluster, an association with any clinical or MRI feature was absent. The greatest degree of TCR clonal expansion was observed in HTLV-1-associated myelopathy, with the lowest in multiple sclerosis, below that of healthy controls.

The chain employs TRBV20-1 and TRBJ2-7; TRBD1 agrees at 7 bases. The clonotype comes from a woman in her fifties or sixties with multiple sclerosis. Sequences were obtained from PBMCs. The CDR3 nucleotides read TGCAGTGCTAGAGTTACAGGGGTTTTCGAGCAGTACTTC. It yields the protein CSARVTGVFEQYF.